This T cell receptor (beta chain) was sequenced in a study of response to subunit inactivated influenza vaccine. The CDR3 loop spans 17 amino acids. The germline V gene encodes CDR1 SNHLY and CDR2 FYNNEI. V lost 3 bases to trimming and J lost 6 bases, with 23 bases between them. TCRdb called the RT-PCR reads again in MiXCR, with one record for every CDR3 protein. The sample records roughly 550,000 distinct CDR3 sequences, roughly 25% being singletons. Another study also made use of these data, one on T cells expressing NK-cell markers. As that study records: 5'RACE template switching built TCR beta cDNA with unique molecular identifiers.

The chain links TRBV2 to TRBJ2-5; maybe TRBD2 (5 bases). This material consisted of CD4+ T cells sorted from PBMCs, taken about 13 days after vaccination. The clonotype comes from a man aged 50-59 years who received an inactivated influenza vaccine. The CDR3 DNA reads TGTGCCAGCAGTGATGTTTCTGTGGGTCGGGGTCAACAGACCCAGTACTTC. This encodes CASSDVSVGRGQQTQYF.